These 29 T cell receptor beta chains originate from one sample sequenced in a study of regulatory T cells in long-lasting Graves disease. Library construction for TCR beta used iRepertoire HTBI primers and Arm-PCR of CDR3 regions. TCRdb re-analysed the multiplex PCR reads in MiXCR, keeping a single row per CDR3 protein. The profile shows 350,000 to 500,000 distinct CDR3 sequences, less than 20% of them singletons. Time point described: newly diagnosed GD, antithyroid drugs for less than 3 months. The TCR library was made from RNA extracted from PBMCs. This sample also belongs to another study, concerning T cells in Graves' hyperthyroidism and ophthalmopathy.

The specimen was peripheral blood mononuclear cells (PBMCs), collected at new diagnosis, from a patient treated with antithyroid drugs. Receptors were obtained from a young woman with Graves disease.

This clonotype was detected only a few times. The rearrangement uses TRBV10-3 and TRBJ2-7, with D uncertain. Per germline, CDR1 ENHRY and CDR2 SYGVKD. The CDR3 runs to 14 residues. Trimming shortened V by 10 bases and J by 0 bases, and 16 bases separated the two germline ends. CDR3 in amino acids: CATQEEDLSYEQYF. The CDR3 nucleotides are TGTGCCACCCAGGAAGAGGACCTCTCCTACGAGCAGTACTTC.

This clonotype was seen at least ten times. The rearrangement links TRBV12-3 or TRBV12-4 to TRBJ1-6; a possible D gene is TRBD1 (5 bases). There are 14 residues in the CDR3. The V gene lost 2 bases and the J gene lost 9 bases, with 11 bases spanning the gap. The CDR3 DNA reads TGTGCCAGCAGTTTAAGTCCTCAGGGTTCACCCCTCCACTTT. Translating gives CASSLSPQGSPLHF.

There are a few counts of this clonotype. The chain uses TRBV7-3 and TRBJ2-2; 7 positions match TRBD2. V dropped 0 bases and J dropped 2; count of bases not matched to a gene: 3. This CDR3 comprises 16 residues. Germline values: CDR1 SGHTA, CDR2 FQGTGA. The CDR3 reads CASSLTGRDNTGELFF. CDR3 nucleotides: TGTGCCAGCAGCTTAACAGGGAGGGACAACACCGGGGAGCTGTTTTTT.

The V and J genes are TRBV4-2 and TRBJ1-6; D possibly corresponds to TRBD1 (5 bases). Germline V CDR1 and CDR2: LGHNA, YNFKEQ. CDR3 length: 15 amino acids. Trimming shortened V by 1 base and J by 7 bases, and 11 bases separated the two germline ends. CDR3: CASSQARDTNSPLHF. The DNA for the CDR3 is TGTGCCAGCAGCCAAGCCAGGGATACGAATTCACCCCTCCACTTT.

This chain connects TRBV20-1 to TRBJ1-1; D ambiguous. The germline CDR1 and CDR2 sequences are DFQATT and SNEGSKA (reference sequence). With 3 bases removed from V and 5 bases from J, the gap between germline ends came to 16 bases. The length of the CDR3 is 14 residues. The CDR3 is CSASFRFMGTEAFF. Written as DNA, the CDR3 is TGCAGTGCTAGTTTCCGGTTCATGGGTACTGAAGCTTTCTTT.

This clonotype was recorded many times. The V gene is TRBV27, the J gene TRBJ2-3; D perhaps matches TRBD1 (5 bases). The CDR3 is 12 amino acids. Germline V lookup: CDR1 MNHEY, CDR2 SMNVEV (reference sequence). V lost 6 bases and J lost 8, with 12 bases in between. This chain's CDR3 is CASRGLWGTQYF. In nucleotides, the CDR3 is TGTGCCAGCAGGGGGCTTTGGGGTACGCAGTATTTT.

This chain joins TRBV29-1 and TRBJ2-5, with TRBD1 as a possible D gene (6 bases). Looked up from germline, CDR1 is SQVTM and CDR2 is ANQGSEA. The CDR3 is made up of 15 amino acids. V shed 4 bases and J shed 3 bases, with 18 bases lying between them. The CDR3 is CSVALAGVIKETQYF. In nucleotides, the CDR3 is TGCAGCGTTGCGTTGGCAGGGGTGATTAAAGAGACCCAGTACTTC.

This clonotype occurred a few times. The gene calls are TRBV29-1 and TRBJ2-7; possible D gene TRBD1, 7 bases. Trimming took 4 bases from V and 3 from J, leaving 10 bases between them. The CDR3 runs 12 residues. Looked up from germline, CDR1 is SQVTM and CDR2 is ANQGSEA. In DNA, the CDR3 is TGCAGCGTTGCAGGGGGGAACTACGAGCAGTACTTC. Translation: CSVAGGNYEQYF.

At least ten counts were recorded for this clonotype. The chain employs TRBV20-1 and TRBJ2-1, with TRBD2 matching over 10 bases. The V gene's germline CDR1 is DFQATT and CDR2 SNEGSKA (reference sequence). This CDR3 has 18 amino acids. V shed 0 bases and J 8 bases; nucleotides not matched to a gene: 16. In DNA form, the CDR3 reads TGCAGTGCTAGAGATGACGTGTTCAGCGGGAGGGCCAGCGATGAGCAGTTCTTC. Residues: CSARDDVFSGRASDEQFF.

This clonotype was seen a handful of times. The chain has TRBV27 and TRBJ2-7, with D perhaps given as TRBD1 or TRBD2 (7 bases each). Trimming took off 5 bases at V and 2 bases at J, with 16 bases between the two ends. Germline V gene lookup returns CDR1 MNHEY and CDR2 SMNVEV (reference sequence). The CDR3 length is 15 residues. CDR3 region: CASSNQGGGPYEQYF. The CDR3 bases are TGTGCCAGCAGTAACCAGGGGGGGGGCCCCTACGAGCAGTACTTC.

This chain uses TRBV6-1 with TRBJ1-1; D unresolved. The CDR3 extends over 14 amino acids. V was shortened by 7 bases and J by 1 base, with 13 bases between the two germline ends. CDR1 MNHNS and CDR2 SASEGT come from the germline V gene. The CDR3 protein is CASNHITENTEAFF. The CDR3 DNA reads as TGTGCCAGCAATCATATTACAGAGAACACTGAAGCTTTCTTT.

The table lists this clonotype with many counts. This sequence joins TRBV28 and TRBJ1-6; weak D call: TRBD1 (5 bases). V dropped 6 bases and J dropped 8 bases, with 17 bases sitting between them. The CDR3 contains 15 residues. The germline gives CDR1 MDHEN, CDR2 SYDVKM. CDR3 DNA: TGTGCCAGCAGCCCCGGGGGGGGAGGTGATTCACCCCTCCACTTT. Translating gives CASSPGGGGDSPLHF.

This clonotype was seen repeatedly, ten times or more. The genes are TRBV12-3 or TRBV12-4 and TRBJ1-2; the D is unclear. Trimming stripped 4 bases from V and 4 bases from J, with 13 bases between. CDR3 length equals 14 residues. CDR3 coding DNA: TGTGCCAGCAGTTACCTCCCCGATAGCTATGGCTACACCTTC. Translated, it gives CASSYLPDSYGYTF.

This chain links TRBV9 with TRBJ2-7; 8 nucleotides match TRBD2. The CDR3 is 16 residues long. Germline CDR1 reads SGDLS; CDR2 reads YYNGEE. V dropped 2 bases and J dropped 2; count of bases not matched to a gene: 9. This CDR3 reads CASSVAGGTPAYEQYF. The CDR3 DNA sequence: TGTGCCAGCAGCGTTGCGGGAGGAACTCCTGCCTACGAGCAGTACTTC.

To note about this clonotype: A much larger clone sits a single nucleotide away, making a read error possible. The gene calls are TRBV28 and TRBJ2-7, with 8 nucleotides matching TRBD2. Germline V gene sequence: CDR1 MDHEN, CDR2 SYDVKM. J lost 0 bases, V lost 8 bases, and 9 bases had no gene match. This CDR3 has 15 residues. CDR3: CASGPSGGNSYEQYF. The CDR3 DNA reads as TGTGCCAGCGGGCCCTCGGGAGGGAACTCCTACGAGCAGTACTTC. Looking up the rest from reference TRBV28 and TRBJ2-7 gives the full variable domain: DVKVTQSSRYLVKRTGEKVFLECVQDMDHENMFWYRQDPGLGLRLIYFSYDVKMKEKGDIPEGYSVSREKKERFSLILESASTNQTSMYLCASGPSGGNSYEQYFGPGTRLTVT.

This clonotype has a handful of counts. The chain combines TRBV2 with TRBJ2-1; a weak D match, TRBD2 (6 bases). The CDR3 totals 12 residues. Germline V gives CDR1 SNHLY, CDR2 FYNNEI. Trimming took off 4 bases at V and 7 bases at J, with 8 bases between the two ends. CDR3 coding DNA: TGTGCCAGCAGTGCGGAGGGAAATGAGCAGTTCTTC. Translating gives CASSAEGNEQFF.

This clonotype has a count of ten or more. The chain carries TRBV3-1 and TRBJ2-7, with 7 bases aligning to TRBD1. This CDR3 is 16 amino acids long. Per the germline V gene, CDR1 is LGHDT and CDR2 is YNNKEL (reference sequence). V shed 1 base, J shed 4 bases, and the junction held 10 bases outside the gene matches. The CDR3 coding sequence is TGTGCCAGCAGCCAAGGCCGTAGGGGACAGTCTTACGAGCAGTACTTC. Translating it yields CASSQGRRGQSYEQYF.

This clonotype was counted once. Possible read error: a much larger clone is one base away. The rearrangement joins TRBV7-2 to TRBJ2-3; 14 nucleotides align to TRBD2. Per germline, CDR1 SGHTA and CDR2 FQGNSA. The length of the CDR3 is 17 residues. The CDR3 region is CASSKQGLAGDTGTQYF. The CDR3 region has the DNA TGTGCCAGCAGCAAACAGGGACTAGCGGGAGACACAGGTACGCAGTATTTT.

This clonotype was seen a handful of times. The chain couples TRBV7-6 to TRBJ2-7; weak D call: TRBD1 (7 bases). V was pared by 5 bases and J by 4 bases, with 21 bases between. Germline V gene data show CDR1 as SGHVS and CDR2 as FNYEAQ. This CDR3 is built from 16 residues. The CDR3 bases are TGTGCCAGCAGCGCGGGACAGACGGGGATGGGATACGAGCAGTACTTC. Translation gives CASSAGQTGMGYEQYF.

The table lists this clonotype with a few counts. V and J are TRBV9 and TRBJ2-3; 7 bases agree with TRBD1. The CDR3 consists of 15 residues. CDR1 is SGDLS and CDR2 is YYNGEE in the germline V gene. Germline trimming cut 1 base from V and 0 bases from J; bases unmatched to any gene: 2. CDR3: CASSVWGQSTDTQYF. CDR3 in DNA: TGTGCCAGCAGCGTATGGGGACAGAGCACAGATACGCAGTATTTT.

This clonotype was seen only once. This rearrangement joins TRBV20-1 to TRBJ2-1; 14 bases are a match to TRBD2. The CDR3 is made up of 14 amino acids. Germline V gives CDR1 DFQATT, CDR2 SNEGSKA (reference sequence). Trimming at V came to 6 bases and at J to 8 bases, leaving 6 bases not matched to a gene. The CDR3 spells CSALTSGRGYEQFF. The CDR3 nucleotides are TGCAGTGCGTTGACTAGCGGGAGGGGCTATGAGCAGTTCTTC.

To note about this clonotype: The junction does not match germline at one end; this may be a read error. The chain employs TRBV6-2 or TRBV6-3 and TRBJ2-5, with 11 bases fitting TRBD2. This CDR3 has 14 amino acids. Per the germline V gene, CDR1 is MNHEY and CDR2 is SVGEGT. The CDR3 loop is CASSGGTSGETQYF. CDR3 nucleotides: TGCGCCAGCAGTGGGGGGACTAGCGGAGAGACCCAGTACTTC.

This clonotype was counted at least ten times. The genes are TRBV6-1 and TRBJ2-3, with D perhaps assigned TRBD1 or TRBD2 (5 bases each). The CDR3 spans 16 residues. Trimming stripped 4 bases from V and 0 bases from J, with 14 bases between. Germline CDR1 reads MNHNS; CDR2 reads SASEGT. DNA for the CDR3: TGTGCCAGCAGTGGCCGGGGCAGGAGAAGCACAGATACGCAGTATTTT. It encodes CASSGRGRRSTDTQYF.

A few counts support this clonotype. The chain links TRBV6-1 to TRBJ2-7; tentatively, D is TRBD1 or TRBD2 (6 bases each). Per germline, CDR1 MNHNS and CDR2 SASEGT. V shed 5 bases and J shed 3 bases, with 11 bases lying between them. This CDR3 has 13 amino acids. This CDR3 is CASSRGDLYEQYF. CDR3 DNA sequence: TGTGCCAGCAGTAGGGGGGACCTCTACGAGCAGTACTTC.

This clonotype occurred a few times. The chain joins TRBV29-1 to TRBJ2-3; the D is unclear. The CDR3 is 13 residues long. Trimming shortened V by 3 bases and J by 0 bases, and 7 bases separated the two germline ends. Per the germline V gene, CDR1 is SQVTM and CDR2 is ANQGSEA. The CDR3 protein is CSVDGSSTDTQYF. The CDR3 DNA sequence: TGCAGCGTTGACGGCAGTAGCACAGATACGCAGTATTTT.

The chain employs TRBV30 and TRBJ2-1, with 13 bases matching TRBD2. The CDR3 is made up of 12 amino acids. V shed 8 bases, J shed 9 bases, and the junction held 4 bases outside the gene matches. Germline CDR1 reads GTSNPN; CDR2 reads SVGIG (reference sequence). This chain's CDR3 is CAGTSGIGEQFF. CDR3 DNA sequence: TGTGCCGGGACTAGCGGGATTGGTGAGCAGTTCTTC.

Comment on this clonotype: The missing conserved phenylalanine or tryptophan at the end of this CDR3 makes a read error likely. The V gene is TRBV5-8, the J gene TRBJ2-1, with D hard to call. This CDR3 is built from 13 residues. CDR1 is SGHTS and CDR2 is YDEGEE in the germline V gene. Trimming cost V 0 bases and J 3 bases, with 4 bases left between them. The CDR3 sequence is CASSLGVYNEQFL. In DNA, the CDR3 is TGTGCCAGCAGCTTGGGGGTCTACAATGAGCAGTTCCTC.

This clonotype was counted once. The rearrangement joins TRBV2 to TRBJ2-5; no reliable D call. This CDR3 spans 13 amino acids. Germline V gene sequence: CDR1 SNHLY, CDR2 FYNNEI. The V end was cut by 8 bases, the J end by 1 base, with 11 bases between. In DNA form, the CDR3 reads TGTGCCAGCCACGGAAGCCTCCAAGAGACCCAGTACTTC. It is translated as CASHGSLQETQYF.

This chain joins TRBV11-2 and TRBJ2-1; 9 bases line up with TRBD2. From germline, CDR1 is SGHAT and CDR2 FQNNGV. Trimming at V came to 5 bases and at J to 9 bases, leaving 11 bases not matched to a gene. The CDR3 is made up of 15 amino acids. The CDR3 loop is CASSQEIAGVAEQFF. The CDR3 bases are TGTGCCAGCAGCCAAGAGATAGCGGGAGTGGCTGAGCAGTTCTTC.